This entry concerns a single TCR beta chain. Its antigen is unidentified. The study reverse transcribed the entire isolated RNA, so it sequenced expressed TCRB transcripts. Sequencing was performed with immunoSEQ multiplex PCR; in TCRdb, only in-frame clones are kept and a portion is missing. The sample lists 130,000 or so clones, about a tenth occurring once. The data originate from a study of beta chain features in type 1 diabetes. Whole-study findings and limits: Researchers cautioned that cDNA sequencing could over-represent cells with high TCR expression.

The sample comprised central memory CD4+ T cells from blood. The receptor comes from a man between 18 and 29 years old in good health.

The CDR3 DNA is TGCGCCAGCAGCCATGACAGGGGGCAGAGCTACGAGCAGTACTTC. This encodes CASSHDRGQSYEQYF. J is TRBJ2-7 and V is TRBV4-3, with 10 bases aligning to TRBD1. The CDR3 runs 15 residues. Germline V gives CDR1 LGHNA, CDR2 YSLEER. With V trimmed by 3 bases and J by 3 bases, 5 bases remained unmatched.